This T cell receptor (beta chain) derives from a study of beta chain features in type 1 diabetes. Across the study: Age, gender and cell yields were alike across patients and healthy donors. Whole-study results and caveats: In comparison with healthy donors, patients had naive, central memory and Treg TCRB repertoires that appeared more similar. TCRB CDR3 length was moderately but significantly reduced in all four CD4+ subsets of Type 1 diabetes patients.

To note about this clone: No antigen is known for it.

V was clipped by 3 bases and J by 3 bases; unmatched bases: 2. Per germline, CDR1 ENHRY and CDR2 SYGVKD. This CDR3 spans 13 amino acids. Expressed TCRB transcripts got sequenced, as all isolated RNA was reverse transcribed. TCRdb keeps only in-frame clones here, not all; method: immunoSEQ multiplex PCR. Of 200,000 to 300,000 clones listed, roughly 11% are singletons. Via CD45RO/CCR7/CD25/CD127/CD95/CD27, cells of the CD4+ naive, central memory, regulatory and stem cell-like memory subsets were sorted. The chain recombines TRBV10-3 with TRBJ2-7, with 7 bases that match TRBD1. Material for sequencing was naive CD4+ T cells from blood. This receptor was identified in a man aged 25 to 45 with type 1 diabetes. CDR3 sequence: CAISEQGFYEQYF. CDR3 in DNA: TGTGCCATCAGTGAACAGGGGTTCTACGAGCAGTACTTC.